The 30 T cell receptor beta chains below were found in one sample sequenced in a study of OX40 agonist ivuxolimab in advanced cancers. Measured with immunoSEQ multiplex PCR; TCRdb has only the in-frame clones, and not every one. The data contain around 65,000 clones, 80% to 85% of them singletons. Sequencing used CD4+ or CD8+ T cells sorted from blood, obtained in a trial of the OX40 agonist ivuxolimab. These receptors were obtained from an adult with an advanced solid tumor such as melanoma, head and neck, liver or kidney cancer.

The chain joins TRBV28 to TRBJ2-1, with 7 bases lining up with TRBD2. Germline V gene data show CDR1 as MDHEN and CDR2 as SYDVKM. The CDR3 runs to 17 residues. V trimming: 3 bases; J trimming: 0 bases; junction bases outside the gene matches: 8. The CDR3 is CASSFLAGPSSYNEQFF. The DNA for the CDR3 is TGTGCCAGCAGTTTCTTAGCGGGCCCAAGCTCCTACAATGAGCAGTTCTTC.

The chain employs TRBV19 and TRBJ1-2; a possible D gene is TRBD1 (6 bases). The germline V and J ends were trimmed by 4 bases and 4 bases, with 13 bases remaining between them. The CDR3 consists of 14 residues. The germline CDR1 and CDR2 sequences are LNHDA and SQIVND (reference sequence). CDR3 DNA sequence: TGTGCCAGTAGTACCTCTGGACAGCTCTATGGCTACACCTTC. Protein sequence: CASSTSGQLYGYTF. The variable domain in full, with the rest retrieved from reference TRBV19 and TRBJ1-2, is DGGITQSPKYLFRKEGQNVTLSCEQNLNHDAMYWYRQDPGQGLRLIYYSQIVNDFQKGDIAEGYSVSREKKESFPLTVTSAQKNPTAFYLCASSTSGQLYGYTFGSGTRLTVV.

The chain recombines TRBV27 with TRBJ1-1; 8 positions agree with TRBD1. CDR1 MNHEY and CDR2 SMNVEV come from the germline V gene (reference sequence). The V and J ends lost 2 bases and 0 bases, in that order; junction bases with no gene match: 8. This CDR3 region has 17 residues. CDR3: CASSLRGTGVMNTEAFF. The CDR3 DNA sequence: TGTGCCAGCAGTTTAAGGGGGACAGGCGTCATGAACACTGAAGCTTTCTTT.

The CDR3 DNA reads as TGTGCCAGCAGCTTGGACAGGCCAAACTATGGCTACACCTTC. Translating it yields CASSLDRPNYGYTF. J is TRBJ1-2 and V is TRBV4-2; 7 bases map to TRBD1. V shed 5 bases and J 2 bases; nucleotides not matched to a gene: 5. Germline V gene lookup returns CDR1 LGHNA and CDR2 YNFKEQ. The CDR3 loop spans 14 amino acids.

The V call is TRBV5-5, the J call TRBJ2-2; D not certain. CDR1 is SGHKS, CDR2 YYEKEE, per germline (reference sequence). The CDR3 has 13 amino acids. Between the trimmed V and J ends, which lost 2 bases and 4 bases, there was a span of 6 bases. The chain's CDR3 is CASSFVATGELFF. The DNA of the CDR3 is TGTGCCAGCAGCTTCGTAGCCACCGGGGAGCTGTTTTTT.

This clone has more than one count but fewer than ten. The chain recombines TRBV30 with TRBJ2-1; TRBD1 aligns across 7 bases. The CDR3 loop spans 14 amino acids. CDR1 and CDR2 from the germline V gene are GTSNPN and SVGIG (reference sequence). J lost 6 bases, V lost 4 bases, and 9 bases had no gene match. CDR3 protein: CAWIHRGRSNEQFF. The CDR3 nucleotides read TGTGCCTGGATCCATAGGGGGCGGAGCAATGAGCAGTTCTTC. The whole variable domain, remainder taken from reference TRBV30 and TRBJ2-1, is SQTIHQWPATLVQPVGSPLSLECTVEGTSNPNLYWYRQAAGRGLQLLFYSVGIGQISSEVPQNLSASRPQDRQFILSSKKLLLSDSGFYLCAWIHRGRSNEQFFGPGTRLTVL.

The V and J genes are TRBV7-9 and TRBJ1-4; D not certain. The germline CDR1 and CDR2 sequences are SEHNR and FQNEAQ (reference sequence). Trimming pared 5 bases from V and 6 bases from J, leaving 13 bases between. The CDR3 is made up of 14 amino acids. CDR3 nucleotide sequence: TGTGCCAGCAGCCGTCGACCGCTCGATGAAAAACTGTTTTTT. Protein: CASSRRPLDEKLFF.

Regarding this clone: One junction end does not reproduce the germline sequence, and a read error may be involved. Additional DNA sequences in this sample encode the identical CDR3. The chain joins TRBV28 to TRBJ1-5; D not resolved. This CDR3 region has 14 residues. Germline V CDR1 and CDR2: MDHEN, SYDVKM. This chain's CDR3 is CASSPPTPDQPQHF. The CDR3 nucleotides read TGTGCTAGCAGTCCGCCCACTCCCGATCAGCCCCAGCATTTT.

The V gene is TRBV4-1, the J gene TRBJ2-2, with 7 bases that match TRBD2. Germline V CDR1 and CDR2: MGHRA, YSYEKL. The CDR3 totals 18 residues. Germline trimming cut 3 bases from V and 6 bases from J; bases unmatched to any gene: 16. As DNA, the CDR3 is TGCGCCAGCAGCCAGAGTGAACTAAGACTAGCTTCAGCCGGGGAGCTGTTTTTT. Encoded protein: CASSQSELRLASAGELFF.

The V and J genes are TRBV30 and TRBJ1-4, with D perhaps matching TRBD1 (6 bases). The CDR3 runs 14 residues. Trimming removed 2 bases from V and 7 bases from J, with 14 bases in between. The V gene's germline CDR1 is GTSNPN and CDR2 SVGIG (reference sequence). This CDR3 reads CAWSYRGTGEKLFF. The CDR3 coding sequence is TGTGCCTGGAGTTATAGGGGGACGGGTGAAAAACTGTTTTTT.

The chain carries TRBV20-1 and TRBJ1-1; the D is unclear. CDR3 size: 11 residues. CDR1 and CDR2 (germline): DFQATT, SNEGSKA (reference sequence). V shed 7 bases and J shed 1 base, with 7 bases lying between them. The DNA for the CDR3 is TGCAGTGTGCCAGAGAACACTGAAGCTTTCTTT. This translates into CSVPENTEAFF.

This clone was recorded a few times. J is TRBJ1-2 and V is TRBV19; D is possibly TRBD1 (5 bases). V gave up 6 bases and J gave up 9 bases, with 17 bases separating them. Germline CDR1 and CDR2: LNHDA and SQIVND (reference sequence). The CDR3 loop spans 13 amino acids. This chain's CDR3 is CASSLSGIPRYTF. The CDR3 nucleotides are TGTGCCAGTAGCCTATCAGGGATCCCCCGCTACACCTTC. Based on the CDR3 plus reference TRBV19 and TRBJ1-2, the full variable domain is DGGITQSPKYLFRKEGQNVTLSCEQNLNHDAMYWYRQDPGQGLRLIYYSQIVNDFQKGDIAEGYSVSREKKESFPLTVTSAQKNPTAFYLCASSLSGIPRYTFGSGTRLTVV.

There are a few counts of this clone. The J gene is TRBJ2-1, the V gene TRBV7-2, with 10 bases matching TRBD2. Per germline, CDR1 SGHTA and CDR2 FQGNSA. The CDR3 extends over 12 amino acids. The V segment lost 6 bases and the J segment 15 bases; nucleotides outside the gene matches: 8. CDR3 coding DNA: TGTGCCAGCAGGACTACTAGCGGGAAGGGGTTCTTC. Translating gives CASRTTSGKGFF.

The gene calls are TRBV2 and TRBJ2-7; D might be TRBD1 or TRBD2, each matching 6 bases. CDR1 SNHLY and CDR2 FYNNEI come from the germline V gene. The CDR3 totals 13 residues. Trimming cost V 6 bases and J 7 bases, with 16 bases left between them. CDR3 sequence (DNA): TGTGCCAGCAGCTACATTACAGGGAGGGAGCAGTACTTC. Amino acids: CASSYITGREQYF. Together with reference TRBV2 and TRBJ2-7, the CDR3 gives the full variable domain: EPEVTQTPSHQVTQMGQEVILRCVPISNHLYFYWYRQILGQKVEFLVSFYNNEISEKSEIFDDQFSVERPDGSNFTLKIRSTKLEDSAMYFCASSYITGREQYFGPGTRLTVT.

This clone was observed a handful of times. The rearrangement uses TRBV19 and TRBJ1-2; 11 bases align to TRBD1. V trimming: 6 bases; J trimming: 3 bases; junction bases outside the gene matches: 12. CDR1 is LNHDA and CDR2 is SQIVND in the germline V gene (reference sequence). This CDR3 is built from 17 residues. CDR3 sequence: CASSWDRGFETDYGYTF. DNA of the CDR3: TGTGCCAGTAGCTGGGACAGGGGGTTTGAGACTGACTATGGCTACACCTTC.

The V gene is TRBV27, the J gene TRBJ2-5; 8 bases fit TRBD1. The CDR3 has 13 residues. Trimming cost V 5 bases and J 6 bases; bases outside gene matches: 5. CDR1 is MNHEY, CDR2 SMNVEV, per germline (reference sequence). The DNA for the CDR3 is TGTGCCAGCAGTGCGACAGGGGTGAAGACCCAGTACTTC. It specifies CASSATGVKTQYF.

The rearrangement links TRBV12-5 to TRBJ2-5; D is uncertain. The CDR3 loop spans 15 amino acids. The germline V and J ends were trimmed by 0 bases and 4 bases, with 12 bases remaining between them. Germline V gives CDR1 LGHNT, CDR2 FRNRAP. Here the CDR3 reads CASGLVRKGAETQYF. The DNA of the CDR3 is TGTGCTAGTGGTTTGGTACGGAAGGGCGCAGAGACCCAGTACTTC.

The V gene is TRBV10-3, the J gene TRBJ2-3; TRBD2 agrees at 9 bases. This CDR3 region has 15 residues. CDR1 and CDR2 from the germline V gene are ENHRY and SYGVKD. V trimming: 6 bases; J trimming: 7 bases; junction bases outside the gene matches: 11. DNA for the CDR3: TGTGCCATCAGACAAGAGACTAGCGGTGCATATACGCAGTATTTT. It is translated as CAIRQETSGAYTQYF.

The gene calls are TRBV19 and TRBJ2-7; D not resolved. Germline assignment: CDR1 LNHDA and CDR2 SQIVND (reference sequence). This CDR3 is built from 10 residues. Between the trimmed V and J ends, which lost 4 bases and 6 bases, there was a span of 4 bases. The DNA for the CDR3 is TGTGCCAGTAGTAGTACCGAGCAGTACTTC. Its protein is CASSSTEQYF.

The sample holds one count of this clone. The V call is TRBV13, the J call TRBJ2-1; no reliable D call. This CDR3 is built from 13 residues. Germline values: CDR1 PRHDT, CDR2 FYEKMQ (reference sequence). V was shortened by 1 base and J by 7 bases, with 8 bases between the two germline ends. DNA for the CDR3: TGTGCCAGCAGCTTAGACAGAAAGAATGAGCAGTTCTTC. Translating gives CASSLDRKNEQFF.

The chain joins TRBV7-2 to TRBJ2-1; 14 bases are a match to TRBD2. V shed 5 bases and J 7 bases; nucleotides not matched to a gene: 7. The CDR3 consists of 16 residues. Germline-derived CDR1 and CDR2 are SGHTA and FQGNSA. The CDR3 DNA follows: TGTGCCAGCAGCCTTCGACTAGCGGGAGGGATAAATGAGCAGTTCTTC. Translation: CASSLRLAGGINEQFF.

The chain links TRBV7-2 to TRBJ2-1, with 13 bases aligning to TRBD2. The CDR3 spans 16 residues. V was clipped by 5 bases and J by 6 bases; unmatched bases: 7. Per the germline V gene, CDR1 is SGHTA and CDR2 is FQGNSA. The CDR3 spells CASSPQGLAGVNEQFF. CDR3 bases: TGTGCCAGCAGCCCCCAAGGACTAGCGGGAGTCAATGAGCAGTTCTTC. Full variable domain (rest looked up from reference TRBV7-2 and TRBJ2-1): GAGVSQSPSNKVTEKGKDVELRCDPISGHTALYWYRQSLGQGLEFLIYFQGNSAPDKSGLPSDRFSAERTGGSVSTLTIQRTQQEDSAVYLCASSPQGLAGVNEQFFGPGTRLTVL.

The chain uses TRBV10-1 and TRBJ2-7, with 7 positions matching TRBD2. CDR1 and CDR2 (germline): WNHNN, SYGVQD (reference sequence). J was trimmed by 5 bases and V by 4 bases; bases with no gene match: 8. CDR3 length: 14 residues. The CDR3 sequence: CASSADGRSHEQYF. CDR3 bases: TGCGCCAGCAGTGCTGACGGGAGGTCCCACGAGCAGTACTTC.

This chain uses TRBV30 with TRBJ1-3, with a weak D call TRBD1 (5 bases). The CDR3 runs to 13 residues. Between the trimmed V and J ends, which lost 8 bases and 4 bases, there was a span of 15 bases. CDR1 and CDR2 (germline): GTSNPN, SVGIG (reference sequence). CDR3 sequence reads: CARSGNVGNTIYF. In DNA form, the CDR3 reads TGTGCCCGTTCAGGGAATGTCGGAAACACCATATATTTT.

The chain is built from TRBV18 and TRBJ2-3, with D perhaps being TRBD1 or TRBD2 (5 bases each). V was pared by 3 bases and J by 6 bases, with 10 bases between. Germline lookup yields CDR1 KGHSH and CDR2 LQKENI. The length of the CDR3 is 13 residues. The CDR3 spells CASSPAGADTQYF. DNA for the CDR3: TGTGCCAGCTCACCGGCCGGGGCGGATACGCAGTATTTT.

This chain connects TRBV9 to TRBJ1-6, with D hard to call. Between the trimmed V and J ends, which lost 0 bases and 10 bases, there was a span of 8 bases. Germline lookup yields CDR1 SGDLS and CDR2 YYNGEE. The CDR3 length is 13 residues. This chain's CDR3 is CASSVAGNSPLHF. In DNA, the CDR3 is TGTGCCAGCAGCGTAGCGGGTAACTCACCCCTCCACTTT.

The V call is TRBV5-1, the J call TRBJ1-2; 9 nucleotides align to TRBD1. CDR3 length equals 14 residues. The ends lost 3 bases at V and 4 bases at J; junction bases unmatched: 4. Germline V lookup: CDR1 SGHRS, CDR2 YFSETQ. CDR3 in DNA: TGCGCCAGCAGCTGGGGACAGGGTACCTATGGCTACACCTTC. Translation gives CASSWGQGTYGYTF.

The chain links TRBV2 to TRBJ1-5; perhaps TRBD1 as D (5 bases). Germline CDR1 SNHLY, CDR2 FYNNEI. V lost 1 base to trimming and J lost 4 bases, with 8 bases between them. This CDR3 has 14 residues. CDR3: CASSEGGGNQPQHF. The CDR3 DNA follows: TGTGCCAGCAGTGAAGGGGGGGGAAATCAGCCCCAGCATTTT.

The CDR3 loop reads CASRQPGDTQYF. CDR3 sequence (DNA): TGTGCCAGCAGGCAGCCGGGAGATACGCAGTATTTT. This chain links TRBV5-6 with TRBJ2-3; D remains ambiguous. Trimming shortened V by 5 bases and J by 5 bases, and 9 bases separated the two germline ends. The CDR3 extends over 12 amino acids. Germline CDR1 reads SGHDT; CDR2 reads YYEEEE.

This clone was seen just once. The chain uses TRBV28 and TRBJ2-7; 10 nucleotides agree with TRBD1. The ends lost 4 bases at V and 3 bases at J; junction bases unmatched: 9. The CDR3 length is 16 residues. Germline CDR1 is MDHEN and CDR2 is SYDVKM. Written as DNA, the CDR3 is TGTGCCAGCAGTTCTCCCGGGACAGGGGCATTCTACGAGCAGTACTTC. Amino acid sequence: CASSSPGTGAFYEQYF.